The present T cell receptor (beta chain) was sequenced within a study of tumor and adjacent non-tumor tissue in lung cancer. Study-wide context: Histology: 12 adenocarcinoma, a couple of squamous cell carcinoma, 1 small cell lung cancer. Study-level points and caveats: Tumor tissue had significantly higher TCR diversity than normal lung.

Three rounds of nested PCR, following a modified ARM-PCR protocol, produced the TCRbeta library. TCRdb reprocessed the multiplex PCR reads via MiXCR and lists one record per CDR3 protein. In the table there are 200,000 or so distinct CDR3 sequences, 60% to 75% of which are singletons. About this clonotype itself: Its specificity is unknown.

The CDR3 contains 15 residues. The V segment lost 4 bases and the J segment 8 bases; nucleotides outside the gene matches: 14. Germline CDR1 reads SGHNT; CDR2 reads YYREEE (reference sequence). This sample's RNA came from whole unsorted tissue. Between August and November 2014, newly diagnosed, chemotherapy-naive lung cancer patients underwent thoracic surgery in China. The sample consisted of lung tumor tissue. The rearrangement uses TRBV5-4 and TRBJ1-2; TRBD1 matches 7 bases. The receptor was derived from a man between 60 and 75 years old with non-small cell lung cancer. The CDR3 region has the DNA TGTGCCAGCAGCCCCCGGGACAGACTAGCGTGGGGCTACACCTTC. It specifies CASSPRDRLAWGYTF.